The 30 T cell receptor beta chains listed next were all sequenced from one sample in a study of blood T cell repertoires in COVID-19 (dated by TCRdb to about 2020). Library creation used the immunoSEQ multiplex PCR assay. This is the immuneACCESS table as TCRdb keeps it, with only in-frame sequences that have V and J called. A part of the clones is gone; compared with another copy, unresolved V genes explain less than half, and the rest is unexplained. The sample has approximately 450,000 clones on record, around 89% of them singletons. Approximately 4.5% of the sample comes from the top ten. The sample comprised peripheral blood. These receptors originate from a woman between 25 and 40 years old with acute or convalescent COVID-19.

This chain uses TRBV5-1 with TRBJ1-5; the D gene is possibly TRBD1 (6 bases). V gave up 4 bases and J gave up 6 bases, with 17 bases separating them. The CDR3 is made up of 15 amino acids. Per germline, CDR1 SGHRS and CDR2 YFSETQ. The CDR3 DNA reads as TGCGCCAGCAGCCCACTTTCAGGGGAGGGTCAGCCCCAGCATTTT. Translation: CASSPLSGEGQPQHF.

J is TRBJ2-4 and V is TRBV6-5; 7 bases fit TRBD1. The J segment lost 9 bases and the V segment lost 8 bases, leaving 10 bases of the junction unmatched. Germline V gene lookup returns CDR1 MNHEY and CDR2 SVGAGI. The CDR3 sequence is 13 residues long. In DNA form, the CDR3 reads TGTGCCAGCGGACCTACAGGGGATGTCATTCAGTACTTC. Residues: CASGPTGDVIQYF.

The V call is TRBV3-1 (or the pseudogene TRBV3-2), the J call TRBJ1-2; D perhaps matches TRBD1 (6 bases). The CDR3 has 18 amino acids. Germline CDR1 LGHDT, CDR2 YNNKEL (reference sequence). The ends were cut back, 1 base at V and 0 bases at J, with 18 bases in the middle. The CDR3 DNA is TGTGCCAGCAGCCAAGCAACAGGGATGAGGGTTTCTAACTATGGCTACACCTTC. Protein: CASSQATGMRVSNYGYTF.

V is TRBV5-1 and J is TRBJ2-1; 8 nucleotides line up with TRBD1. V shed 5 bases and J 0 bases; nucleotides not matched to a gene: 4. Germline-derived CDR1 and CDR2 are SGHRS and YFSETQ. The CDR3 has 15 amino acids. The DNA of the CDR3 is TGCGCCAGCAGGGGCCAGGGGGCCTCCTACAATGAGCAGTTCTTC. It yields the protein CASRGQGASYNEQFF.

This chain connects TRBV5-1 to TRBJ2-1; no firm D call. The ends were cut back, 5 bases at V and 0 bases at J, with 12 bases in the middle. The CDR3 contains 15 residues. Germline lookup yields CDR1 SGHRS and CDR2 YFSETQ. CDR3 amino acids: CASRVARSSYNEQFF. The CDR3 DNA sequence: TGCGCCAGCAGAGTGGCGAGGAGCTCCTACAATGAGCAGTTCTTC.

This clone was detected only a few times. The CDR3 spells CASSEEVYPGTYGYTF. The CDR3 nucleotides are TGTGCCAGCAGTGAAGAGGTCTACCCCGGGACTTATGGCTACACCTTC. The chain is built from TRBV2 and TRBJ1-2, with D perhaps TRBD1 (5 bases). Germline CDR1 and CDR2: SNHLY and FYNNEI. V lost 1 base to trimming and J lost 5 bases, with 17 bases between them. CDR3 length equals 16 residues.

The chain couples TRBV9 to TRBJ1-1; TRBD1 matches 7 bases. V lost 0 bases, J lost 0 bases, and 11 bases stayed unmatched. CDR1 SGDLS and CDR2 YYNGEE come from the germline V gene. This CDR3 comprises 18 residues. Written as DNA, the CDR3 is TGTGCCAGCAGCGTAGATCCGGACAGGCTCAACATGAACACTGAAGCTTTCTTT. Its protein product is CASSVDPDRLNMNTEAFF. Combining the CDR3 with reference TRBV9 and TRBJ1-1 gives the whole variable domain DSGVTQTPKHLITATGQRVTLRCSPRSGDLSVYWYQQSLDQGLQFLIQYYNGEERAKGNILERFSAQQFPDLHSELNLSSLELGDSALYFCASSVDPDRLNMNTEAFFGQGTRLTVV.

The chain joins TRBV6-6 to TRBJ1-2; 7 positions agree with TRBD1. The CDR3 runs 12 residues. Germline CDR1 MNHNY, CDR2 SVGAGI (reference sequence). The V segment lost 1 base and the J segment 8 bases; nucleotides outside the gene matches: 1. This CDR3 reads CASSYFRGGYTF. CDR3 bases: TGTGCCAGCAGTTACTTCAGGGGGGGCTACACCTTC.

This clone was counted only a few times. V is TRBV5-6 and J is TRBJ1-1; TRBD1 matches at 7 bases. The CDR3 spans 14 residues. V trimming: 0 bases; J trimming: 4 bases; junction bases outside the gene matches: 3. Germline V gene sequence: CDR1 SGHDT, CDR2 YYEEEE. CDR3 amino acids: CASSLETGRTEAFF. CDR3 DNA sequence: TGTGCCAGCAGCTTGGAGACAGGGCGCACTGAAGCTTTCTTT.

The chain couples TRBV5-4 to TRBJ1-2; 10 bases map to TRBD1. CDR3 length equals 17 residues. V was clipped by 3 bases and J by 4 bases; unmatched bases: 12. Germline lookup yields CDR1 SGHNT and CDR2 YYREEE (reference sequence). CDR3 amino acids: CASSYSRTGGGTYGYTF. DNA for the CDR3: TGTGCCAGCAGCTATTCCCGGACAGGGGGTGGTACCTATGGCTACACCTTC.

The rearrangement joins TRBV7-2 to TRBJ2-1; 12 bases fit TRBD2. The CDR3 has 14 residues. The V gene's germline CDR1 is SGHTA and CDR2 FQGNSA. Losses at the gene ends were 6 bases for V and 7 bases for J; bases not matched to a gene: 4. This CDR3 reads CASSLTSGGNEQFF. The CDR3 DNA sequence: TGTGCCAGCAGTCTGACTAGCGGGGGTAATGAGCAGTTCTTC.

This chain uses TRBV4-1 with TRBJ1-2, with D tentatively TRBD1 (5 bases). Trimming removed 1 base at V and 6 bases at J, with 12 bases between. The CDR3 extends over 14 amino acids. CDR1 MGHRA and CDR2 YSYEKL come from the germline V gene. CDR3 sequence reads: CASSQGRAEHGYTF. CDR3 DNA: TGCGCCAGCAGCCAAGGCAGGGCAGAGCATGGCTACACCTTC.

This clone was counted a few times. V usage is TRBV5-5 and J usage is TRBJ1-3, with unresolved D. The CDR3 extends over 12 amino acids. Germline CDR1 reads SGHKS; CDR2 reads YYEKEE (reference sequence). V lost 3 bases and J 3 bases, leaving 4 bases between the germline ends. CDR3 in DNA: TGTGCCAGCAGCTCTATTGGAAACACCATATATTTT. Translation gives CASSSIGNTIYF.

The rearrangement joins TRBV9 to TRBJ1-1; 7 positions agree with TRBD1. The CDR3 runs 15 residues. CDR1 and CDR2 (germline): SGDLS, YYNGEE. Trimming at V came to 3 bases and at J to 10 bases, leaving 15 bases not matched to a gene. This chain's CDR3 is CASSARDRAYTRAFF. CDR3 DNA sequence: TGTGCCAGCAGCGCCCGGGACAGAGCTTACACTAGAGCTTTCTTT.

The rearrangement links TRBV11-2 to TRBJ1-3, with D uncertain. Per germline, CDR1 SGHAT and CDR2 FQNNGV. Deletions cut 6 bases from V and 5 bases from J, with 8 bases between. The CDR3 spans 12 residues. CDR3 DNA sequence: TGTGCCAGCAGTCATAGAAGAAACACCATATATTTT. Translating it yields CASSHRRNTIYF.

The V gene is TRBV5-6, the J gene TRBJ2-7; TRBD2 aligns across 7 bases. CDR3 length equals 13 residues. The ends lost 1 base at V and 2 bases at J; junction bases unmatched: 0. CDR1 is SGHDT, CDR2 YYEEEE, per germline. The CDR3 bases are TGTGCCAGCAGCTTGAGCGGGGCCTACGAGCAGTACTTC. Protein: CASSLSGAYEQYF.

A word on this clone: At the DNA level, this CDR3 is encoded by other sequences in the same sample as well. The chain is built from TRBV5-1 and TRBJ2-6, with 7 bases aligning to TRBD1. The CDR3 spans 15 residues. V was clipped by 4 bases and J by 1 base; unmatched bases: 2. In germline, CDR1 is SGHRS, CDR2 YFSETQ. CDR3 sequence (DNA): TGCGCCAGCAGCACGACAGGGTCTGGGGCCAACGTCCTGACTTTC. Its translation is CASSTTGSGANVLTF.

This sequence joins TRBV25-1 and TRBJ2-2, with a tentative D call TRBD2 (5 bases). The CDR3 runs to 14 residues. In germline, CDR1 is MGHDK, CDR2 SYGVNS. The V end was cut by 3 bases, the J end by 9 bases, with 14 bases between. CDR3 bases: TGTGCCAGCAGTGACTCACGGGGATTCAGGGAGCTGTTTTTT. This sequence encodes CASSDSRGFRELFF.

The genes are TRBV7-6 and TRBJ1-2; D is perhaps TRBD1 (5 bases). Germline V gene sequence: CDR1 SGHVS, CDR2 FNYEAQ. The V gene lost 11 bases and the J gene lost 4 bases, with 23 bases spanning the gap. The CDR3 extends over 15 amino acids. The CDR3 DNA follows: TGTGCCTCCCCGCCTGAGTCGGCGGGGGGCTATGGCTACACCTTC. It translates to CASPPESAGGYGYTF. Using reference TRBV7-6 and TRBJ1-2 for the parts outside the CDR3, the full variable domain is GAGVSQSPRYKVTKRGQDVALRCDPISGHVSLYWYRQALGQGPEFLTYFNYEAQQDKSGLPNDRFSAERPEGSISTLTIQRTEQRDSAMYRCASPPESAGGYGYTFGSGTRLTVV.

The V call is TRBV6-1, the J call TRBJ2-7; 10 bases map to TRBD2. This CDR3 region has 15 residues. CDR1 is MNHNS, CDR2 SASEGT, per germline. The junction had 3 bases not matched to a gene; V was cut back by 2 bases and J by 2 bases. CDR3 residues: CASSELAGAAYEQYF. As DNA, the CDR3 is TGTGCCAGCAGTGAACTAGCGGGGGCAGCCTACGAGCAGTACTTC.

The rearrangement joins TRBV20-1 to TRBJ2-1, with 10 positions matching TRBD2. The CDR3 length is 18 residues. Germline CDR1 DFQATT, CDR2 SNEGSKA (reference sequence). Trimming cost V 3 bases and J 9 bases; bases outside gene matches: 20. CDR3 residues: CSASVPSGGYIRQAEQFF. DNA for the CDR3: TGCAGTGCTAGTGTTCCTAGCGGGGGCTATATACGCCAGGCTGAGCAGTTCTTC.

V gene TRBV7-2 combines with J gene TRBJ2-3; 8 nucleotides align to TRBD2. CDR1 and CDR2 (germline): SGHTA, FQGNSA. Trimming cost V 1 base and J 4 bases; bases outside gene matches: 10. The CDR3 extends over 17 amino acids. The CDR3: CASSLDSGGLSSDTQYF. The CDR3 DNA follows: TGTGCCAGCAGCTTAGATTCGGGGGGGCTCTCTTCAGATACGCAGTATTTT.

This chain links TRBV29-1 with TRBJ2-3, with D uncertain. V was shortened by 7 bases and J by 4 bases, with 12 bases between the two germline ends. This CDR3 is 12 amino acids long. Germline loops: CDR1 SQVTM, CDR2 ANQGSEA. The CDR3 loop is CSALGGADTQYF. Here the CDR3 DNA reads TGCAGCGCCCTCGGTGGTGCAGATACGCAGTATTTT.

Only a few counts were recorded for this clone. The V call is TRBV7-9, the J call TRBJ1-6, with 10 bases identical to TRBD1. Losses at the gene ends were 5 bases for V and 14 bases for J; bases not matched to a gene: 9. The CDR3 covers 14 residues. CDR1 is SEHNR and CDR2 is FQNEAQ in the germline V gene (reference sequence). In nucleotides, the CDR3 is TGTGCCAGCAGCATGGACAGGGGGAGCTTGGCCCTCCACTTT. This encodes CASSMDRGSLALHF.

The chain is built from TRBV24-1 and TRBJ2-3, with TRBD1 as a possible D gene (5 bases). Trimming took off 9 bases at V and 3 bases at J, with 6 bases between the two ends. The V gene's germline CDR1 is KGHDR and CDR2 SFDVKD. The CDR3 totals 11 residues. The CDR3 region has the DNA TGTGCCACCTCAGGGACAGATACGCAGTATTTT. As protein: CATSGTDTQYF.

V usage is TRBV7-2 and J usage is TRBJ1-5; 9 bases map to TRBD1. CDR1 is SGHTA, CDR2 FQGNSA, per germline. Trimming cost V 3 bases and J 5 bases; bases outside gene matches: 5. The CDR3 is 15 amino acids. CDR3 protein: CASSFRTGDYQPQHF. In DNA, the CDR3 is TGTGCCAGCAGCTTCCGGACAGGGGATTATCAGCCCCAGCATTTT.

V usage is TRBV6-4 and J usage is TRBJ2-5; D unclear. CDR3 length: 14 residues. Germline CDR1 is MRHNA and CDR2 is SNTAGT. V was pared by 4 bases and J by 1 base, with 10 bases between. The CDR3 coding sequence is TGTGCCAGCAGTGGGAAGAGGATCCAAGAGACCCAGTACTTC. Protein: CASSGKRIQETQYF.

V and J are TRBV7-8 and TRBJ2-6; D gene ambiguous. The CDR3 is 16 residues long. Germline CDR1 SGHVS, CDR2 FQNEAQ. V lost 5 bases, J lost 3 bases, and 14 bases lay in between. CDR3 amino acids: CASSPLQSYGANVLTF. CDR3 bases: TGTGCCAGCAGCCCCCTTCAGTCTTATGGGGCCAACGTCCTGACTTTC.

The chain uses TRBV6-5 and TRBJ1-2; perhaps TRBD1 as D (6 bases). Germline V lookup: CDR1 MNHEY, CDR2 SVGAGI. CDR3 length equals 15 residues. The V gene lost 8 bases and the J gene lost 0 bases, with 16 bases spanning the gap. CDR3 sequence (DNA): TGTGCCAGCGACCTCAGCGGACAGCCTAACTATGGCTACACCTTC. Protein product: CASDLSGQPNYGYTF.

The V gene is TRBV30, the J gene TRBJ1-5, with D perhaps TRBD1 (6 bases). CDR1 is GTSNPN and CDR2 is SVGIG in the germline V gene (reference sequence). The CDR3 is 15 amino acids. V lost 2 bases to trimming and J lost 0 bases, with 11 bases between them. CDR3: CAWSPGQYSNQPQHF. The CDR3 nucleotides are TGTGCCTGGAGTCCGGGACAATATAGCAATCAGCCCCAGCATTTT.